The 3 T cell receptor beta chains below were found in one sample sequenced in a study of cytomegalovirus exposure and HLA in healthy donors. The PCR had 60 Vbeta and 13 Jbeta primers. Generated by immunoSEQ multiplex PCR, the TCRdb table keeps only in-frame clones and is missing some. The table has roughly 80,000 clones, approximately 84% seen once. Sequencing input: PBMCs. These receptors originate from a woman between 45 and 60 years old in good health and CMV-seronegative.

The CDR3 spells CASSLAGATKETQYF. CDR3 nucleotide sequence: TGTGCCAGCAGCTTAGCGGGGGCGACGAAAGAGACCCAGTACTTC. The V and J genes are TRBV7-2 and TRBJ2-5; tentative D call: TRBD1 (6 bases). V was cut by 0 bases and J by 3 bases, with 11 bases left in between. CDR1 and CDR2 (germline): SGHTA, FQGNSA. The CDR3 totals 15 residues.

V gene TRBV2 combines with J gene TRBJ2-4; D perhaps matches TRBD2 (5 bases). This CDR3 has 15 residues. V lost 8 bases to trimming and J lost 0 bases, with 14 bases between them. Germline CDR1 is SNHLY and CDR2 is FYNNEI. The CDR3 nucleotides are TGTGCCAGCCTTGTTGAGGGATTAGCCAAAAACATTCAGTACTTC. It translates to CASLVEGLAKNIQYF.

J is TRBJ1-1 and V is TRBV27; D might be TRBD1 (5 bases). CDR3 length: 13 residues. The germline V gene has CDR1 MNHEY and CDR2 SMNVEV (reference sequence). Deletions cut 4 bases from V and 2 bases from J, with 8 bases between. The CDR3 nucleotides are TGTGCCAGCAGTTGGGGCAGCAACACTGAAGCTTTCTTT. It yields the protein CASSWGSNTEAFF.